This T cell receptor (beta chain) was captured by sequencing in a study of blood T cell repertoires in COVID-19. In the authors' workflow: How many nucleated cells were present was estimated from reference gene primer amplification. Libraries were prepared by immunoSEQ multiplex PCR; TCRdb keeps only in-frame clonotypes and omits some of them. V, J and clone size reflect that table, while D and trimming were determined from the DNA. This table has a few hundred thousand clones, around 85% appearing once. The CDR3 runs 13 residues. CDR1 and CDR2 from the germline V gene are SGHTA and FQGTGA. A word on this clone: An end of the junction differs from the germline gene, which may be a read error.

Sequencing was performed on peripheral blood. The rearrangement joins TRBV7-3 to TRBJ2-2, with D hard to call. This TCR was recovered from a young woman with acute or convalescent COVID-19. CDR3 nucleotides: TGTGCCAGCAGCTTACAGAACGCCGGGGAGCTGTTTTTT. It translates to CASSLQNAGELFF.